This T cell receptor (beta chain) was observed in a study of vaccination and CD4 T cells after COVID-19. About this clonotype itself: The antigen is not known.

The Oncomine TCR Beta short-read assay was applied to DNA of cultured CD4+ T cells. TCRdb processed the PCR reads anew with MiXCR; each CDR3 protein has one entry. The sample has fewer than 15,000 distinct CDR3 sequences, 61% seen once; the top ten hold about 7%. Specified treatment: roughly 11-day PBMC culture with coronavirus spike peptide pools or control peptides (ViraFEST assay). The ends lost 6 bases at V and 6 bases at J; junction bases unmatched: 7. This CDR3 has 14 residues. Per germline, CDR1 SEHNR and CDR2 FQNEAQ (reference sequence). This chain uses TRBV7-9 with TRBJ2-1; 8 nucleotides match TRBD2. The sample consisted of CD4+ T cells from blood, cultured in vitro. The TCR originated in a human donor who had recovered from COVID-19. CDR3 in DNA: TGTGCCAGCAGACTTCTAGCGGGTGGCAATGAGCAGTTCTTC. Amino acid sequence: CASRLLAGGNEQFF.